This TCR beta chain stems from a study of T cells in Graves' hyperthyroidism and ophthalmopathy (dated by TCRdb to the late 2010s). Regarding the research as a whole: Peripheral blood was collected at initial diagnosis, before any treatment. To identify distinguishing TCR V-J signatures, a discovery cohort of about 100 patients was used, comprising 43 with Graves' ophthalmopathy and about 59 with stable Graves' hyperthyroidism. Prospective prediction of ophthalmopathy was tested in an independent validation cohort consisting of about 19 hyperthyroidism patients and about 17 patients who later progressed to ophthalmopathy. For training and testing, the 100 or so patients in the discovery cohort were randomly divided in a 7:3 ratio. In about six Graves' hyperthyroidism patients, the study also compared T-cell repertoires from thyroid tissue with T-cell repertoires from blood. Following sampling, methimazole starting at 30 mg daily was given to hyperthyroidism patients, and high-dose intravenous methylprednisolone was given to ophthalmopathy patients. The paper reports TCR Vbeta CDR3 sequencing of over 130 peripheral blood samples: under 45 ophthalmopathy, some 80 hyperthyroidism and around 17 progressor patients. Study-level results and caveats: In validation, progression to ophthalmopathy was predicted by the model with about 70% sensitivity and just over 72% specificity, a median of roughly six months before onset. Sample size was not statistically predetermined, and investigators were not blinded to group allocation. Most expanded thyroid clonotypes (frequency above 0.001) were also found in blood, which suggests that blood repertoires may mirror thyroid immune responses. A model built on a 13 V-J signature distinguished ophthalmopathy from stable hyperthyroidism, reaching about 88% sensitivity and around 81% specificity in cross-validation and 80%/75% in testing.

The CDR3 holds 16 amino acids from the cysteine to the phenylalanine. The CDR3 DNA has 48 bases and is translated from base 1. V is clipped by 5 bases and J by 3 bases, and the sequence between their germline boundaries is 17 bases long. The germline V gene (reference sequence) specifies LNHDA as CDR1 and SQIVND as CDR2. Moderately to severely active disease, a Clinical Activity Score of at least 3, a NOSPECS grade of at least 4, and a duration under 3 months were present in ophthalmopathy patients. Any patient with an uncontrolled infection, another autoimmune disease, pregnancy or lactation was excluded. Diagnoses were based on clinical symptoms, serum thyroxine and TRAb, thyroid ultrasound and orbital computed tomography. Ficoll-Paque density gradient centrifugation was used to isolate PBMCs from approximately 10 ml of fresh peripheral blood. Trizol reagent was used to extract total RNA, and RNA quality was then checked on an Agilent 2100 Bioanalyzer.

To note about this clonotype: Its antigen is not yet known. No quality values exist for individual bases; no much larger clone is one base distant.

The TCR beta CDR3 regions were amplified from the RNA transcripts. The first round of RT-PCR for the TCR CDR3 was performed with the HTBI primer set and the Qiagen OneStep RT-PCR kit. Libraries were constructed in a second round of multiplex PCR, after which size selection and purification were carried out. Paired-end sequencing of the libraries was performed with 100 bp reads on an Illumina HiSeq2000. Processing in the source paper ran as follows. Raw data were processed with SOAPnuke, discarding reads with adapters, uncalled bases, mean Phred below 15, or no exact constant-primer or identifier match. COPE v1.2.5 was used to merge high-quality paired reads, and clonotypes were defined as unique nucleotide sequences. Clonotypes were aligned to IMGT TRBV, TRBD and TRBJ reference segments using MiTCR v1.1. The analysis was restricted to V-J combinations with a frequency above 0.0001, which together covered 99.2% of the repertoires. A TCS score was defined as the ratio between F50 (clonal expansion) and ExV (chaos), using BLOSUM62-based TCRdist between CDR3 peptides within each V-J. Welch's t-statistics and random forest reduced around 520 V-J features to about 12, which were used in a naive Bayes classifier (R e1071). Using fastp trimming at Q25 and MiXCR clonotype assembly, TCRdb reanalyzed the public sequencing data and kept in-frame beta chains. Every entry covers one CDR3 protein and lists the most common genes and DNA from its rows. Here the V and J calls rest on TCRdb's processing, not on the authors' analysis. The sample contains about 380,000 distinct CDR3 sequences, around a sixth of them found a single time. The ten largest account for roughly two fifths of the sample.

The V gene is TRBV19 and the J gene is TRBJ1-5, with TRBD1 tentatively as D gene (6 bases match). Sequencing used blood. The clonotype was recovered from a man aged 18 to 30 with Graves' ophthalmopathy. The DNA reads as follows: TGTGCCAGTAGTGGAGTGGGACAACTATACAATCAGCCCCAGCATTTT. It is translated as CASSGVGQLYNQPQHF.